The 4 T cell receptor beta chains given below trace back to one sample, sequenced in a study of shared clonotypes between healthy human individuals. Generated by immunoSEQ multiplex PCR, the TCRdb table keeps only in-frame clones and is missing some. The repertoire has some 2,400,000 clones, 95% of them found once; the top ten carry about 0.13%. Sequencing input: naive CD4+ T cells sorted from blood. This sample's subset: CD45RA+ positively selected. The receptors were sampled from a man between 18 and 29 years old in good health.

As to this clone: Other nucleotide sequences in the sample specify the same CDR3. The genes are TRBV6-5 and TRBJ2-6, with D tentatively TRBD1 or TRBD2 (5 bases each). Trimming removed 5 bases from V and 3 bases from J, with 11 bases in between. Looked up from germline, CDR1 is MNHEY and CDR2 is SVGAGI. The CDR3 covers 15 residues. The CDR3 loop is CASSPGTIGANVLTF. The CDR3 DNA follows: TGTGCCAGCAGTCCCGGGACGATTGGGGCCAACGTCCTGACTTTC.

J is TRBJ2-1 and V is TRBV10-2; D not resolved. The CDR3 length is 13 residues. In germline, CDR1 is WSHSY, CDR2 SAAADI. V was clipped by 7 bases and J by 5 bases, with 12 bases between them. The CDR3 region is CASILVPDNEQFF. The CDR3 coding sequence is TGCGCCAGCATATTAGTCCCTGACAATGAGCAGTTCTTC.

The chain recombines TRBV2 with TRBJ1-1, with 9 bases fitting TRBD1. The CDR3 extends over 17 amino acids. Germline V lookup: CDR1 SNHLY, CDR2 FYNNEI. The trim removed 1 base at V and 0 bases at J, leaving 6 bases unmatched. The CDR3 DNA sequence: TGTGCCAGCAGTGAAGGCCGGGACAGGGTAGTGAACACTGAAGCTTTCTTT. It translates to CASSEGRDRVVNTEAFF.

The chain recombines TRBV6-5 with TRBJ2-2; D is ambiguous. The germline gives CDR1 MNHEY, CDR2 SVGAGI. Trimming removed 2 bases at V and 4 bases at J, with 14 bases between. CDR3 length: 16 amino acids. The CDR3: CASSYPGLGGTGELFF. In nucleotides, the CDR3 is TGTGCCAGCAGTTACCCCGGCCTTGGTGGCACCGGGGAGCTGTTTTTT.